The rows below give T cell receptor beta chains drawn from one sample of a study of T-cell reconstitution after alpha-beta-depleted transplantation in children. From the PCR reads, TCRdb called clonotypes with MiXCR, one entry per CDR3 protein. Found here are 640,000 or so distinct CDR3 sequences, 16% of them singletons; the top ten hold 1.1%. Source: PBMCs from the stem cell graft donor, taken from the stem cell graft. The receptor source for this set is a human donor who donated a stem cell graft to a child with acute myeloid leukemia. CDR3s include the opening cysteine and the closing phenylalanine or tryptophan. A D gene is named only where the DNA matches it firmly. Clone size appears in some rows only: once, few, many, or a class for an expanded clone.

TRBJ2-7 - many TRBV20-1 TGCAGTGACCCAAGTCGGGGGGCCAGCGAGCAGTACTTC CSDPSRGASEQYF
TRBJ2-1 TRBD2 few TRBV13 TGTGCCAGCAGCCCAGCGGTAGCGGGGAACAATGAGCAGTTCTTC CASSPAVAGNNEQFF
TRBJ2-7 - many TRBV20-1 TGCAGTGCTAGATTAACCGGGACGGATCCCTACGAGCAGTACTTC CSARLTGTDPYEQYF
TRBJ2-7 TRBD1 few TRBV20-1 TGCAGTGCTGGGACGGACAGGGTGGGCTCCTACGAGCAGTACTTC CSAGTDRVGSYEQYF
TRBJ2-7 - few TRBV20-1 TGCAGTGCTAGACCCCGTTTAGGCGGTTCAGGCGGGCAGTACTTC CSARPRLGGSGGQYF
TRBJ1-5 - many TRBV4-2 TGTGCCAGCAGCCAAGATTGGGGCCAGCCCCAGCATTTT CASSQDWGQPQHF
TRBJ2-2 - - TRBV19 TGTGCCAGTAGTAAGGGAAGGGGGGGGAACACCGGGGAGCTGTTTTTT CASSKGRGGNTGELFF
TRBJ1-3 - few TRBV4-1 TGCGCCAGCAGCCAGGAGACTTCCAGCTCTGGAAACACCATATATTTT CASSQETSSSGNTIYF
TRBJ1-5 - many TRBV20-1 TGCAGTGCTATTCTTCAGGTCAATCAGCCCCAGCATTTT CSAILQVNQPQHF
TRBJ2-5 - many TRBV7-2 TGTGCCAGCAGCTCCGGAGGGAGGAGGGAGACCCAGTACTTC CASSSGGRRETQYF
TRBJ1-5 - few TRBV4-1 TGCGCCAGCAGCCAAGAAACCCATCAGCCCCAGCATTTT CASSQETHQPQHF
TRBJ1-2 - many TRBV6-5 TGTGCCAGCAGGCCACAGGGAAACTATGGCTACACCTTC CASRPQGNYGYTF
TRBJ2-2 - few TRBV7-8 TGTGCCAGCAGCTACAGGACCGGGGAGCTGTTTTTT CASSYRTGELFF
TRBJ2-1 - many TRBV20-1 TGCAGTGCTAGAGAAGGCCTCAAGGAGCAGTTCTTC CSAREGLKEQFF
TRBJ2-3 - many TRBV20-1 TGCAGTGTTCTAGATCAGGGCACAGATACGCAGTATTTT CSVLDQGTDTQYF
TRBJ2-7 - few TRBV5-8 TGTGCCAGCAGCTTTGCAGGGGTGGATCACGAGCAGTACTTC CASSFAGVDHEQYF
TRBJ2-3 - many TRBV12-3/TRBV12-4 TGTGCCAGCAGTTTAGCGGGACGGGCAGGCGCAGATACGCAGTATTTT CASSLAGRAGADTQYF
TRBJ1-2 - many TRBV20-1 TGCAGTGCTCAAAAGCCGGGACAATTGTTCTATGGCTACACCTTC CSAQKPGQLFYGYTF
TRBJ1-1 - many TRBV12-3/TRBV12-4 TGCGCCAGCAGCTTGACTACTGAAGCTTTCTTT CASSLTTEAFF
TRBJ1-3 TRBD1 few TRBV11-2 TGTGCCAGCAGCTTAGAGGGACAGGGGGCGAGAGGAAACACCATATATTTT CASSLEGQGARGNTIYF
TRBJ2-2 TRBD2 many TRBV7-2 TGTGCCGTCTATGTCGGGAGGGCCGGGGAGCTGTTTTTT CAVYVGRAGELFF
TRBJ2-7 TRBD1 many TRBV30 TGTGCCTGGGTTAGGGACAGGGGGCACGAGCAGTACTTC CAWVRDRGHEQYF